A single TCR beta chain is shown here with its context. Its target is not known. This specimen comes from a study of tumor-infiltrating lymphocytes in primary liver carcinoma. In the study overall: Each of the growths was stage T1-T3 N0M0, extending roughly 4.2 to 11 cm across. Study observations and caveats: Bulk unsorted material prevented CD4+ and CD8+ repertoire comparison. Tumor region pairs shared more overlap than did tumor-adjacent and tumor-blood pairs.

TCR beta cDNA came from 400 to 500 ng total RNA, primed with a constant-region primer. Investigators got TCR beta libraries out of three nested multiplex PCR rounds, done with slightly modified ARM-PCR. PCR rounds one and two used TRBV1-TRBV30 forward primers with a C-beta reverse primer for around 11 cycles each. MiXCR was run by TCRdb on the multiplex PCR reads, yielding one entry per CDR3 protein. The sample comprises approximately 340,000 distinct CDR3 sequences, less than 75% of which are singletons, and about 6% rests with the top ten. The V gene lost 1 base and the J gene lost 0 bases, with 13 bases spanning the gap. Germline V gene sequence: CDR1 MDHEN, CDR2 SYDVKM. The CDR3 extends over 16 amino acids. Blood RNA came from unsorted whole blood; germline DNA was also extracted. Patients had chronic HBV infection and were treatment-naive.

The TCR sequence derives from a middle-aged man with primary liver carcinoma and hepatitis B virus infection. Sequencing was done on a sample of peripheral blood. The chain couples TRBV28 to TRBJ2-7; the D gene is possibly TRBD1 (7 bases). The CDR3 bases are TGTGCCAGCAGTTTATATGCGGGACAGACCTCCTACGAGCAGTACTTC. Translating it yields CASSLYAGQTSYEQYF.